This T cell receptor (beta chain) was sequenced during a study of cytomegalovirus exposure and HLA in healthy donors. As for the study in general: An early release of data contained 80 million to 85 million unique TCRs, which came from HLA-typed donors.

Findings and caveats of the study: Sequencing likely produced, as an artifact, a cluster of highly shared sequence variants.

A word on this clone: What it binds is unknown. At one end the junction does not follow the germline gene, possibly because of a read error.

Per germline, CDR1 LGHNA and CDR2 YNFKEQ. The CDR3 has 16 amino acids. PCR primers comprised 60 Vbeta and 13 Jbeta primers. TCRdb keeps only in-frame clones here, not all; method: immunoSEQ multiplex PCR. The table lists more than 85,000 clones, roughly three quarters of them singletons. Sequencing was carried out using PBMCs. This TCR came from a man aged 35-49 years in good health and CMV-seronegative. V usage is TRBV4-2 and J usage is TRBJ2-2, with TRBD2 matching over 8 bases. The CDR3 sequence is CASNQVPGTSTGELFF. The DNA for the CDR3 is TGTGCCAGCAACCAAGTACCCGGGACTAGCACCGGGGAGCTGTTTTTT.